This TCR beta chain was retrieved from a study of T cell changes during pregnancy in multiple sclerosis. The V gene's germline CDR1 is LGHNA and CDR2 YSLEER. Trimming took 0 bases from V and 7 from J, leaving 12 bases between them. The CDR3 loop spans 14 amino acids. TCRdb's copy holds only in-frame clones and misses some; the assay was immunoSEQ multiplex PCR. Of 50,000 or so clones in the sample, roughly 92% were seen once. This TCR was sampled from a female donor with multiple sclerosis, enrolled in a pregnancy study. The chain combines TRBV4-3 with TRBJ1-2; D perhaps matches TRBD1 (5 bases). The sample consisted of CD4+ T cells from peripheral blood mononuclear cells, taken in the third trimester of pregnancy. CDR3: CASSQEGGAGGYTF. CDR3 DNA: TGCGCCAGCAGCCAAGAGGGCGGGGCGGGTGGCTACACCTTC.